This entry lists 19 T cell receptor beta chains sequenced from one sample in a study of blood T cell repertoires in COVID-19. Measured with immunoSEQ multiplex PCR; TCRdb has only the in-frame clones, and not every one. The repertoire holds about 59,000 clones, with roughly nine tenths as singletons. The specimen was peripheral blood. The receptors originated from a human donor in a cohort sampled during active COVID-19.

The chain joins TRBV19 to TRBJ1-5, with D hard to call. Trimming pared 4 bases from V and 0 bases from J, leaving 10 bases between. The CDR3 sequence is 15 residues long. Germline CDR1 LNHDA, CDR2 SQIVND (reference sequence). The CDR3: CASSRIRYSNQPQHF. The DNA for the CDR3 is TGTGCCAGTAGTAGAATACGGTATAGCAATCAGCCCCAGCATTTT.

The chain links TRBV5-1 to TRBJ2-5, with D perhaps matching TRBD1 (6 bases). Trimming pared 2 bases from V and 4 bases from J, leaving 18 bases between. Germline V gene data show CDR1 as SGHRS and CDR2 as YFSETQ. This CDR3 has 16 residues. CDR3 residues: CASSLNVGTRGETQYF. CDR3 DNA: TGCGCCAGCAGCTTAAATGTGGGGACAAGGGGAGAGACCCAGTACTTC.

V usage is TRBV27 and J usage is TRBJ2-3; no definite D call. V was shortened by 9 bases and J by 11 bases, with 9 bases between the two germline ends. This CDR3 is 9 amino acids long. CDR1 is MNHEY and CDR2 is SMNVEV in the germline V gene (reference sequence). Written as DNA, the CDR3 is TGTGCCAGTTCCCCCAAGCAGTATTTT. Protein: CASSPKQYF.

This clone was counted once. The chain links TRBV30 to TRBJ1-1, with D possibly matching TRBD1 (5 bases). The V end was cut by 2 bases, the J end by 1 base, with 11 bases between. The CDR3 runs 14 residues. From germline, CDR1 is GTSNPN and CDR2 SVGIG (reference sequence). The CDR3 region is CAWSWGGGNTEAFF. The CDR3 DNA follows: TGTGCCTGGAGTTGGGGCGGCGGGAACACTGAAGCTTTCTTT.

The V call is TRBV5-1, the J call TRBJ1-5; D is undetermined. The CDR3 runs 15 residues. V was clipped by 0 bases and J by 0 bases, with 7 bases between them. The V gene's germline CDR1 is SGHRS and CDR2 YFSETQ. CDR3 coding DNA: TGCGCCAGCAGCTTGGCCGAGGGTAGCAATCAGCCCCAGCATTTT. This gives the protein CASSLAEGSNQPQHF.

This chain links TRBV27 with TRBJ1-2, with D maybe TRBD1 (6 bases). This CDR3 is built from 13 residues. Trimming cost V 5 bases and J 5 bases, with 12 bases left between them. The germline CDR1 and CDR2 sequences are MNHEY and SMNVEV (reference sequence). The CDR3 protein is CASSRAGDYGYTF. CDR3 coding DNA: TGTGCCAGCAGTCGTGCAGGGGATTATGGCTACACCTTC.

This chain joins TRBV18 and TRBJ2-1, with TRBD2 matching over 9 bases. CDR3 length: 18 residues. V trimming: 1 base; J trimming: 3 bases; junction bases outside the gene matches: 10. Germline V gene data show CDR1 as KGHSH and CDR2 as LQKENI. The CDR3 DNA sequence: TGTGCCAGCTCACCACGCAGCGGGGGGACCATCCTCTACAATGAGCAGTTCTTC. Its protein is CASSPRSGGTILYNEQFF.

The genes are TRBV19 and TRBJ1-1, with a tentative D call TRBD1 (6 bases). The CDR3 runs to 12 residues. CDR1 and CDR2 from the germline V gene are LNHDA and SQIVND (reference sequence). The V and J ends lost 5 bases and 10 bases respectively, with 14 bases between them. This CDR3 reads CASSRGQGRAFF. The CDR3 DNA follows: TGTGCCAGTAGTCGGGGCCAGGGGAGAGCTTTCTTT.

The CDR3 is CASSVQGVEQFF. In nucleotides, the CDR3 is TGTGCCAGCAGCGTACAGGGGGTTGAGCAGTTCTTC. V usage is TRBV9 and J usage is TRBJ2-1, with TRBD1 matching 7 bases. Germline CDR1 and CDR2: SGDLS and YYNGEE. CDR3 length: 12 residues. Trimming cost V 1 base and J 9 bases; bases outside gene matches: 1. Complete variable domain (other parts from reference TRBV9 and TRBJ2-1): DSGVTQTPKHLITATGQRVTLRCSPRSGDLSVYWYQQSLDQGLQFLIQYYNGEERAKGNILERFSAQQFPDLHSELNLSSLELGDSALYFCASSVQGVEQFFGPGTRLTVL.

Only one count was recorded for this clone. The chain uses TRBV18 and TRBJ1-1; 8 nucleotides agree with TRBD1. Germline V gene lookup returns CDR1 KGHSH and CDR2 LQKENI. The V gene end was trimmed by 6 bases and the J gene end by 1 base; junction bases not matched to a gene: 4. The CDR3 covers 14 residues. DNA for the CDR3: TGTGCCAGCTCGTTGGGACAGGCGAACACTGAAGCTTTCTTT. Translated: CASSLGQANTEAFF.

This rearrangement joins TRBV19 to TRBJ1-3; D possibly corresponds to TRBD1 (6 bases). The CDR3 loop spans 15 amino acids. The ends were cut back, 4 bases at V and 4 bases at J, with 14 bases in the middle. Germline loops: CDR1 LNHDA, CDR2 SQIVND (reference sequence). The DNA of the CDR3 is TGTGCCAGTAGTAGACACAGGGAAGGAGGAAACACCATATATTTT. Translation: CASSRHREGGNTIYF. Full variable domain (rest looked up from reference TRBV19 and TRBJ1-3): DGGITQSPKYLFRKEGQNVTLSCEQNLNHDAMYWYRQDPGQGLRLIYYSQIVNDFQKGDIAEGYSVSREKKESFPLTVTSAQKNPTAFYLCASSRHREGGNTIYFGEGSWLTVV.

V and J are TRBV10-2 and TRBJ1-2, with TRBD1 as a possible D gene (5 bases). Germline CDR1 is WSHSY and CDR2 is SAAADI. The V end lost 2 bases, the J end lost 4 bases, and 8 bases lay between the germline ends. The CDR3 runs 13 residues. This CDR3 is CASSEGGIYGYTF. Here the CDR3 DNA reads TGCGCCAGCAGTGAGGGGGGGATCTATGGCTACACCTTC.

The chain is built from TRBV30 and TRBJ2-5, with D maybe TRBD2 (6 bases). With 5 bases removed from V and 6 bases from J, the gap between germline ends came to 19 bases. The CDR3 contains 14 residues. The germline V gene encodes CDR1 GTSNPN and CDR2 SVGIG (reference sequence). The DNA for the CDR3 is TGTGCCTGGGGTGGAGGGGAGGCGGGCCAGACCCAGTACTTC. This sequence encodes CAWGGGEAGQTQYF. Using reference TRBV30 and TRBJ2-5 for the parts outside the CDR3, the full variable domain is SQTIHQWPATLVQPVGSPLSLECTVEGTSNPNLYWYRQAAGRGLQLLFYSVGIGQISSEVPQNLSASRPQDRQFILSSKKLLLSDSGFYLCAWGGGEAGQTQYFGPGTRLLVL.

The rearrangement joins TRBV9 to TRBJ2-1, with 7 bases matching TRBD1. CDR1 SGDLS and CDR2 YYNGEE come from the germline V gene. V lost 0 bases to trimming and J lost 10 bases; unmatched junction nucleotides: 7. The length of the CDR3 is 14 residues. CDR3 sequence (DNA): TGTGCCAGCAGCGTAGTTACAGGGGCTACCGAGCAGTTCTTC. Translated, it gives CASSVVTGATEQFF. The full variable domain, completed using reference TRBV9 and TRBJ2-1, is DSGVTQTPKHLITATGQRVTLRCSPRSGDLSVYWYQQSLDQGLQFLIQYYNGEERAKGNILERFSAQQFPDLHSELNLSSLELGDSALYFCASSVVTGATEQFFGPGTRLTVL.

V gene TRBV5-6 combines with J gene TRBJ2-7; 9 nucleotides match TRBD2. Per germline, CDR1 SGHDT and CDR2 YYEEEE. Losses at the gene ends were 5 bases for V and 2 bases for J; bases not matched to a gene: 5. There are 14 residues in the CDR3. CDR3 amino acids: CASSQGLAAYEQYF. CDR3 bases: TGTGCCAGCAGTCAGGGACTAGCTGCCTACGAGCAGTACTTC.

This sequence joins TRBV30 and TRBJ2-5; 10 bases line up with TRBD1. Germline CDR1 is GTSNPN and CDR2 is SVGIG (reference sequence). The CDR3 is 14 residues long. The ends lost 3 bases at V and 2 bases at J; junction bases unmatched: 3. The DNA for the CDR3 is TGTGCCTGGAGGGGACAGGGGCCACAAGAGACCCAGTACTTC. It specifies CAWRGQGPQETQYF.

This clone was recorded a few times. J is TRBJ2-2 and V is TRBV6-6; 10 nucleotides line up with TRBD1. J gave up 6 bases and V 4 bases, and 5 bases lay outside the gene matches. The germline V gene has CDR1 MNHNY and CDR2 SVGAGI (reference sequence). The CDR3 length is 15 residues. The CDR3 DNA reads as TGTGCCAGCAGTTTTGGGACAGGGGTGGCCGGGGAGCTGTTTTTT. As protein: CASSFGTGVAGELFF.

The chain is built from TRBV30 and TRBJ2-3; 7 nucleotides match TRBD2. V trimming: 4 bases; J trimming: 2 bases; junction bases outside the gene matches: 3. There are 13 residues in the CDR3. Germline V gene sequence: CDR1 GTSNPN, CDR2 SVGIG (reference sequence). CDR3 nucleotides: TGTGCCTGGACTAGCGGCCCCACAGATACGCAGTATTTT. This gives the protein CAWTSGPTDTQYF.

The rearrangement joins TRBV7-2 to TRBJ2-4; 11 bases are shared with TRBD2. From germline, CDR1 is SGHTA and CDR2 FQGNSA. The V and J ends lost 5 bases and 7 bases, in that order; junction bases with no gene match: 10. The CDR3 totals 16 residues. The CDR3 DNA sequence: TGTGCCAGCAGCCCACTACTAGCGGGGGTGGGGAACATTCAGTACTTC. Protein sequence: CASSPLLAGVGNIQYF.